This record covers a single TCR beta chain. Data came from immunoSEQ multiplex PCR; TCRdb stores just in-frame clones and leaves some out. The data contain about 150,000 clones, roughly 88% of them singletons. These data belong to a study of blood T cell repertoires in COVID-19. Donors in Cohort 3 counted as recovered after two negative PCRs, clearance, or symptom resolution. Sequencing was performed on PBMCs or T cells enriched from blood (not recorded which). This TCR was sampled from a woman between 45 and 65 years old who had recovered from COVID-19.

CDR3 region: CASSLLGATGELFF. The CDR3 DNA is TGTGCCAGCAGCTTACTTGGGGCCACCGGGGAGCTGTTTTTT. This chain joins TRBV7-3 and TRBJ2-2; tentative D call: TRBD1 (5 bases). The CDR3 contains 14 residues. The germline gives CDR1 SGHTA, CDR2 FQGTGA. Between the trimmed V and J ends, which lost 2 bases and 4 bases, there was a span of 8 bases.